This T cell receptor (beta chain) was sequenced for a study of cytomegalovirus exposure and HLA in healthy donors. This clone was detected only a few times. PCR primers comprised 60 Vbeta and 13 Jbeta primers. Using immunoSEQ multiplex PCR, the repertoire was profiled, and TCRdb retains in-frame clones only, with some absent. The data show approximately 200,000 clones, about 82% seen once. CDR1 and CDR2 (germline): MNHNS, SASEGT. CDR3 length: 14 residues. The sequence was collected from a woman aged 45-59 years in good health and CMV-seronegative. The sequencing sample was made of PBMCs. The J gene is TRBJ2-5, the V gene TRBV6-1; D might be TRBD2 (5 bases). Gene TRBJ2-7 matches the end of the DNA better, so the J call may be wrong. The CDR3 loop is CASSEEGDHYEQYF. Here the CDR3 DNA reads TGTGCCAGCAGTGAAGAGGGAGACCACTACGAGCAGTACTTC.